This entry lists 7 T cell receptor beta chains sequenced from one sample in a study of shared clonotypes between healthy human individuals. Terminally differentiated effector memory CD45RA+ cells were left out of the naive CD8 fraction, which was CD45RO-negative and positively selected for CCR7. Profiling relied on immunoSEQ multiplex PCR, and the TCRdb table lists in-frame clones only, not all of them. In the table there are around 2.1 million clones, 93% of which are singletons. Sequenced: naive CD8+ T cells from PBMCs. Source of these receptors: a man aged 18 to 30 in good health. Some clones in this sample may be carry-over from other donors' samples.

This sequence joins TRBV25-1 and TRBJ2-4; 7 nucleotides match TRBD2. V was pared by 7 bases and J by 9 bases, with 3 bases of the junction left unmatched. CDR3 length equals 11 residues. CDR1 is MGHDK, CDR2 SYGVNS, per germline. This chain's CDR3 is CASTGGAIQYF. CDR3 DNA sequence: TGTGCCAGCACGGGAGGCGCCATTCAGTACTTC.

This sequence joins TRBV2 and TRBJ2-7; 10 bases line up with TRBD2. There are 16 residues in the CDR3. CDR1 is SNHLY, CDR2 FYNNEI, per germline. V shed 0 bases and J 3 bases; nucleotides not matched to a gene: 5. The CDR3 is CASSEALRLAGYEQYF. For the CDR3, the DNA is TGTGCCAGCAGTGAAGCGCTTCGACTAGCGGGCTACGAGCAGTACTTC.

This chain links TRBV5-4 with TRBJ1-1; 7 bases align to TRBD1. This CDR3 has 14 amino acids. After removal of 5 bases from V and 4 bases from J, the junction contained 8 bases not matched to a gene. Germline CDR1 is SGHNT and CDR2 is YYREEE (reference sequence). DNA for the CDR3: TGTGCCAGCAGACGCGATACAGGGGTCACTGAAGCTTTCTTT. This encodes CASRRDTGVTEAFF.

This chain links TRBV27 with TRBJ1-5, with 8 bases matching TRBD1. This CDR3 spans 15 amino acids. Trimming removed 8 bases from V and 5 bases from J; junction bases left unmatched: 11. Germline V gene sequence: CDR1 MNHEY, CDR2 SMNVEV (reference sequence). The CDR3 loop is CASGHRDRLDQPQHF. Here the CDR3 DNA reads TGTGCCAGCGGACACCGGGACAGGCTGGATCAGCCCCAGCATTTT.

V is TRBV16 and J is TRBJ1-2; D not certain. Trimming stripped 5 bases from V and 4 bases from J, with 14 bases between. The length of the CDR3 is 14 residues. Germline V lookup: CDR1 KGHSY, CDR2 FQNENV. The CDR3 DNA sequence: TGTGCCAGCAGCGACCCCGACTCCGCCTATGGCTACACCTTC. Translation: CASSDPDSAYGYTF.

The rearrangement links TRBV7-9 to TRBJ1-3; D gene unclear. There are 15 residues in the CDR3. The germline V and J ends were trimmed by 1 base and 0 bases, with 7 bases remaining between them. Germline V gives CDR1 SEHNR, CDR2 FQNEAQ (reference sequence). CDR3 bases: TGTGCCAGCAGCTTAGGGGCCAGCTCTGGAAACACCATATATTTT. This codes for CASSLGASSGNTIYF.

The V and J genes are TRBV28 and TRBJ2-2; D perhaps matches TRBD1 (5 bases). Germline lookup yields CDR1 MDHEN and CDR2 SYDVKM. This CDR3 is built from 12 residues. V shed 7 bases and J shed 7 bases, with 10 bases lying between them. Here the CDR3 reads CASNLRGGELFF. The CDR3, as DNA: TGTGCCAGCAACCTAAGGGGCGGGGAGCTGTTTTTT.